What follows describes a single T cell receptor (beta chain). Its specificity is unknown. Alongside a J-beta primer mix, a sample-barcoded 5' primer served in a second PCR lasting roughly 6 to 12 cycles. CDR3-containing paired-end reads numbering at least 2.5 million came from each sample. TCRdb reanalysed the 5' RACE reads using MiXCR and keeps one entry per CDR3 protein. The repertoire consists of roughly 830,000 distinct CDR3 sequences, with under 80% occurring once and the leading ten covering around a quarter. The sample comes from a study of blood T cells in healthy people across ages. General observations from the study: Diversity was higher, and naive CD4+ cells more numerous, in long-lived donors than in aged donors.

Sequencing was performed on blood. This clonotype originated in a man between 25 and 39 years old in good health.

In DNA, the CDR3 is TGCAGTGCTACTCGACTAGCGGGAAACAATGAGCAGTTCTTC. Residues: CSATRLAGNNEQFF. The chain links TRBV20-1 to TRBJ2-1, with 11 nucleotides matching TRBD2. CDR3 length: 14 amino acids. V was clipped by 4 bases and J by 5 bases; unmatched bases: 4. CDR1 is DFQATT and CDR2 is SNEGSKA in the germline V gene (reference sequence).